This T cell receptor beta chain is drawn from a study of T cell clonotyping in hematopoietic cell transplantation. The CDR3 length is 17 residues. In germline, CDR1 is SGDLS, CDR2 YYNGEE. V was pared by 0 bases and J by 6 bases, with 10 bases of the junction left unmatched. Assay used: immunoSEQ multiplex PCR; TCRdb lists only in-frame clones, some missing. The sample includes roughly 13,000 clones, 80% to 95% of them seen just once. The specimen was PBMCs, collected 100 days after allogeneic stem cell transplant. The clonotype originates from a female patient in her fifties or sixties who had an allogeneic stem cell transplant from an unrelated donor, so the T cells may come from the graft donor. Some clones in this sample may be carry-over from other donors' samples. The chain couples TRBV9 to TRBJ1-2; 11 bases agree with TRBD1. In DNA, the CDR3 is TGTGCCAGCAGCGTAGCCGCGGGACAGGGGGGGTACGATGGCTACACCTTC. Protein product: CASSVAAGQGGYDGYTF.